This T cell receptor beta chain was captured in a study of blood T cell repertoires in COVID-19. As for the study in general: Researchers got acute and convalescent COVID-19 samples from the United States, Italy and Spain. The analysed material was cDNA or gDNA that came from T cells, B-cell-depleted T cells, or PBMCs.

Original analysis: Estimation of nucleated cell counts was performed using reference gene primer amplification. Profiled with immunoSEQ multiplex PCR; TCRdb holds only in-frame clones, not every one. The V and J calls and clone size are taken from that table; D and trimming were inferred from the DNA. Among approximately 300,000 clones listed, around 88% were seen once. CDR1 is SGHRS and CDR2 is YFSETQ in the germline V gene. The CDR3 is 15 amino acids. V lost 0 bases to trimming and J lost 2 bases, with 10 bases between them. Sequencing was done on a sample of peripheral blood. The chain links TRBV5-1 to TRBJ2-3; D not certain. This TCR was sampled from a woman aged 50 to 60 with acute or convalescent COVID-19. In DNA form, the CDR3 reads TGCGCCAGCAGCTTGGCCGTAGAGGTCACAGATACGCAGTATTTT. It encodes CASSLAVEVTDTQYF.